This is a list of T cell receptor beta chains from one sample in a study of T cell responses to AZD1222 COVID-19 vaccine. Assay used: immunoSEQ multiplex PCR; TCRdb lists only in-frame clones, some missing. In the table there are about 86,000 clones, about 92% of which are singletons. This specimen was peripheral blood, taken 28 days after the second AZD1222 dose. Every receptor here comes from an adult who received the AZD1222 COVID-19 vaccine. CDR3s include the opening cysteine and the closing phenylalanine or tryptophan. The D gene is left open where the match is weak. Size values are once, few and many counts, or a class for expanded clones, and some rows have none.

J,size,D,V,CDR3,DNA
TRBJ1-2,once,.,TRBV6-5,CASSYSPRGYGYTF,TGTGCCAGCAGTTACTCGCCCCGTGGATATGGCTACACCTTC
TRBJ2-3,.,TRBD2,TRBV18,CASSPLTSGGDTQYF,TGTGCCAGCTCACCACTTACTAGCGGGGGAGATACGCAGTATTTT
TRBJ1-2,.,.,TRBV30,CAWSAPPQGDTNYGYTF,TGTGCCTGGAGTGCCCCGCCGCAGGGCGATACTAACTATGGCTACACCTTC
TRBJ1-1,.,.,TRBV2,CARQTRGGLNTEAFF,TGTGCCAGGCAGACAAGGGGGGGCCTGAACACTGAAGCTTTCTTT
TRBJ2-5,.,.,TRBV6-2/TRBV6-3,CASSSPAKETQYF,TGTGCCAGCAGTAGCCCAGCGAAAGAGACCCAGTACTTC
TRBJ2-7,.,.,TRBV7-8,CASSLGASGLGQYF,TGTGCCAGCAGCTTGGGGGCCTCGGGTTTGGGGCAGTACTTC
TRBJ2-3,.,TRBD1,TRBV5-1,CASSSIPGQTTDTQYF,TGCGCCAGCAGCTCTATACCGGGACAGACCACAGATACACAGTATTTT
TRBJ2-1,.,TRBD1,TRBV7-2,CASSLTTGLTSEQFF,TGTGCCAGCAGCTTAACGACAGGGCTTACAAGTGAGCAGTTCTTC
TRBJ1-5,medium-sized,.,TRBV27,CASSSRSANQPQHF,TGTGCCAGCAGTTCCCGTTCGGCCAATCAGCCCCAGCATTTT
TRBJ2-3,.,.,TRBV4-1,CASSQGQPLSDTQYF,TGCGCCAGCAGCCAGGGACAACCGCTGTCAGATACGCAGTATTTT
TRBJ2-7,.,.,TRBV14,CASSAQVYEQYF,TGTGCCAGCAGCGCACAGGTATACGAGCAGTACTTC
TRBJ2-7,.,.,TRBV28,CASREEQGRAYEQYF,TGTGCCAGCAGAGAAGAGCAGGGGAGGGCCTACGAGCAGTACTTC
TRBJ1-6,.,TRBD1,TRBV27,CASSWTGSQSSPLHF,TGTGCCAGCAGTTGGACAGGAAGCCAGAGTTCACCCCTCCACTTT
TRBJ2-3,.,TRBD1,TRBV4-3,CASSPTGGRADTQYF,TGCGCCAGCAGCCCTACAGGGGGCCGGGCAGATACGCAGTATTTT
TRBJ1-5,.,.,TRBV12-3/TRBV12-4,CASSFSGNQPQHF,TGTGCCAGCAGTTTCTCTGGGAATCAGCCCCAGCATTTT
TRBJ2-5,.,TRBD2,TRBV11-2,CASSQEGTSGGAWETQYF,TGTGCCAGCAGCCAAGAGGGTACTAGCGGGGGGGCCTGGGAGACCCAGTACTTC
TRBJ2-1,few,.,TRBV7-6,CASSLAYRSRGGRYEQFF,TGTGCCAGCAGCTTAGCCTATCGAAGCAGGGGGGGGCGGTATGAGCAGTTCTTC
TRBJ2-1,once,.,TRBV7-3,CASSLRGDYNEQFF,TGTGCCAGCAGCTTACGCGGGGATTACAATGAGCAGTTCTTC
TRBJ2-7,.,.,TRBV20-1,CSARGAYEQYF,TGCAGTGCTCGAGGGGCCTACGAGCAGTACTTC
TRBJ2-1,.,.,TRBV14,CASSDTITRNNEQFF,TGTGCCAGCAGCGATACGATTACCAGGAACAATGAGCAGTTCTTC
TRBJ2-3,.,.,TRBV27,CASSFGGRSTDTQYF,TGTGCCAGCAGTTTTGGGGGGCGAAGCACAGATACGCAGTATTTT
TRBJ1-6,.,.,TRBV7-8,CASSLRENSPLHF,TGTGCCAGCAGCTTGAGGGAAAATTCACCCCTCCACTTT
TRBJ1-2,.,TRBD1,TRBV19,CAYSRGRDYGYTF,TGTGCCTATTCGAGGGGGCGGGACTATGGCTACACCTTC
TRBJ2-7,few,TRBD2,TRBV19,CASGGAGHEQYF,TGTGCCAGCGGGGGGGCCGGTCACGAGCAGTACTTC
TRBJ1-6,few,.,TRBV7-5,CAAPGAESSYNSPLHF,TGTGCCGCCCCGGGAGCAGAGAGCTCCTATAATTCACCCCTCCACTTT
TRBJ2-5,once,.,TRBV7-2,CASSRDKETQYF,TGTGCCAGCAGCCGGGACAAAGAGACCCAGTACTTC
TRBJ2-4,once,.,TRBV2,CASRLAPVGDIQYF,TGTGCCAGCAGACTTGCCCCGGTGGGAGACATTCAGTACTTC
TRBJ1-1,.,.,TRBV27,CASSPIGGSTEAFF,TGTGCCAGCAGCCCGATAGGGGGGAGCACTGAAGCTTTCTTT
TRBJ2-3,once,.,TRBV5-6,CASSLVQSYTDTQYF,TGTGCCAGCAGCTTGGTACAGTCCTACACAGATACGCAGTATTTT
TRBJ1-3,.,.,TRBV25-1,CASSPSNGNTIYF,TGTGCCAGCAGTCCCAGTAATGGAAACACCATATATTTT
TRBJ2-5,.,TRBD2,TRBV15,CATSSAGGSETQYF,TGTGCCACCAGCAGTGCGGGGGGTTCAGAGACCCAGTACTTC
TRBJ2-3,.,.,TRBV5-1,CASSLPQRGGAVTDTQYF,TGCGCCAGCAGCTTGCCCCAGAGAGGGGGGGCCGTCACAGATACGCAGTATTTT
TRBJ2-1,.,.,TRBV12-3/TRBV12-4,CASSFPENNEQFF,TGTGCCAGCAGTTTCCCGGAGAACAATGAGCAGTTCTTC
TRBJ2-6,few,.,TRBV19,CASSTANSGANVLTF,TGTGCCAGTAGTACGGCAAACTCTGGGGCCAACGTCCTGACTTTC
TRBJ1-2,.,TRBD1,TRBV24-1,CATSDLRGTGIDYGYTF,TGTGCCACCAGTGATTTGCGGGGGACAGGGATTGACTATGGCTACACCTTC
TRBJ1-1,.,.,TRBV28,CASSFGPFSEAFF,TGTGCCAGCAGTTTCGGTCCATTCTCTGAAGCTTTCTTT
TRBJ1-5,.,.,TRBV9,CASSPRTDQPQHF,TGTGCCAGCAGCCCCAGGACAGATCAGCCCCAGCATTTT
TRBJ2-5,.,TRBD2,TRBV9,CASSTGRRGETQYF,TGTGCCAGCAGCACCGGGCGGCGGGGGGAGACCCAGTACTTC
TRBJ2-1,once,.,TRBV15,CATAGSPISYNEQFF,TGTGCCACCGCGGGCTCCCCGATATCGTACAATGAGCAGTTCTTC
TRBJ2-3,.,TRBD1,TRBV19,CASSTMTGRIGTDTQYF,TGTGCCAGTAGTACTATGACAGGGCGGATTGGCACAGATACGCAGTATTTT
TRBJ2-1,.,TRBD2,TRBV3-1/TRBV3-2,CASSQAGTSPEQFF,TGTGCCAGCAGCCAAGCTGGGACTAGCCCTGAGCAGTTCTTC
TRBJ2-1,.,.,TRBV13,CASSLGGSAEQFF,TGTGCCAGCAGCTTAGGTGGCAGTGCGGAGCAGTTCTTC
TRBJ1-4,.,TRBD1,TRBV2,CASTFNRGSNEKLFF,TGTGCCAGCACGTTTAACAGGGGTTCTAATGAAAAACTGTTTTTT
TRBJ2-2,.,TRBD1,TRBV5-4,CASSGQGFDTGELFF,TGTGCCAGCAGCGGACAGGGTTTTGACACCGGGGAGCTGTTTTTT
TRBJ1-4,.,.,TRBV7-2,CASSQSGGTEKLFF,TGTGCCAGCAGCCAAAGCGGAGGGACTGAAAAACTGTTTTTT
TRBJ2-4,.,.,TRBV19,CASTTTGKNIQYF,TGTGCCAGTACAACGACAGGAAAAAACATTCAGTACTTC
TRBJ1-2,.,.,TRBV6-5,CASRWGQAQVYGYTF,TGTGCCAGCAGATGGGGCCAGGCGCAAGTCTATGGCTACACCTTC
TRBJ1-5,.,.,TRBV4-2,CASSPEGEVRQPQHF,TGTGCCAGCAGCCCTGAAGGTGAGGTACGTCAGCCCCAGCATTTT